A single T cell receptor (beta chain) is shown here with its context. Under the authors' procedure: From reference gene primer amplification, estimates of nucleated cell counts were derived. Method: immunoSEQ multiplex PCR; TCRdb's copy keeps in-frame clones and lacks some. V and J calls and clone size follow that table, whereas D and trimming were derived from the DNA. The repertoire holds some 210,000 clones, with around 84% as singletons. The junction had 4 bases not matched to a gene; V was cut back by 2 bases and J by 2 bases. The CDR3 is 15 residues long. The germline CDR1 and CDR2 sequences are KGHSH and LQKENI. The data were obtained in a study of blood T cell repertoires in COVID-19. Study as a whole: Whether acute or convalescent, the COVID-19 samples came from the United States, Italy and Spain.

V gene TRBV18 combines with J gene TRBJ2-3; 7 bases fit TRBD1. The sample taken for sequencing was peripheral blood. The sequence was collected from a human donor in a cohort sampled during active COVID-19. CDR3 sequence (DNA): TGTGCCAGCTCACCATCAGGGGGACCCACAGATACGCAGTATTTT. Its protein product is CASSPSGGPTDTQYF.